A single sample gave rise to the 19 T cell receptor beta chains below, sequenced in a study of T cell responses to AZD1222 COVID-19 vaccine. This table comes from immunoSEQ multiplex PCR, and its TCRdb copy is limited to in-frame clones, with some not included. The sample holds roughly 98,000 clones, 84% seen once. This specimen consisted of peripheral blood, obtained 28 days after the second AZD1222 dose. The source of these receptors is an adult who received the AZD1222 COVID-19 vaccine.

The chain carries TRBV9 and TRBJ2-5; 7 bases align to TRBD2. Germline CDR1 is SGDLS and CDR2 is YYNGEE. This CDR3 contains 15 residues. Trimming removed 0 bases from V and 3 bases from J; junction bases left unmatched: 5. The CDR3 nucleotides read TGTGCCAGCAGCGTAGGGCCCAGCGGGGAAGAGACCCAGTACTTC. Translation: CASSVGPSGEETQYF.

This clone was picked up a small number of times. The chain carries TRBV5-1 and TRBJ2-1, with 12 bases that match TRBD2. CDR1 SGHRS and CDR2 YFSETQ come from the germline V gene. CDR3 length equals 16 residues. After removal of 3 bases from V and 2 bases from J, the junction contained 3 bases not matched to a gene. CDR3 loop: CASSYRLAGAYNEQFF. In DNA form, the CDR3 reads TGCGCCAGCAGCTACCGACTAGCGGGAGCCTACAATGAGCAGTTCTTC.

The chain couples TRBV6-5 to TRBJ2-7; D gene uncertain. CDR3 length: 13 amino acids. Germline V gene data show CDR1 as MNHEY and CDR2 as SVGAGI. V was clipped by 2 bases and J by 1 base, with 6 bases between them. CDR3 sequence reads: CASSYGESYEQYF. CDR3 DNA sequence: TGTGCCAGCAGTTACGGAGAATCCTACGAGCAGTACTTC.

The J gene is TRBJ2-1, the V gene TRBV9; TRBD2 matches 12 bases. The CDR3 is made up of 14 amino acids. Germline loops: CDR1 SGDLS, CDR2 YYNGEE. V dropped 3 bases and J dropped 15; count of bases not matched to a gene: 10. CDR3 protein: CASSGGGLAGPGFF. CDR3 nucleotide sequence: TGTGCCAGCAGCGGGGGGGGACTAGCGGGCCCAGGGTTCTTC.

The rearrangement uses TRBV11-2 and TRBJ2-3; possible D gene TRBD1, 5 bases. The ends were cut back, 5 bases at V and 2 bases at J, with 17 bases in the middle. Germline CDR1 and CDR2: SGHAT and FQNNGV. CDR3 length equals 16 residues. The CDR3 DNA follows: TGTGCCAGCAGCCGCAGGACACCCCCATCCACAGATACGCAGTATTTT. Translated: CASSRRTPPSTDTQYF.

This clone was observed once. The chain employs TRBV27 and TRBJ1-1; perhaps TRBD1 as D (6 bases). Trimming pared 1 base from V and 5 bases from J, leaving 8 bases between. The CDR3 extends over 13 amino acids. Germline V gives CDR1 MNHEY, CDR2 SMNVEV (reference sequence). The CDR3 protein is CASSLYRDTEAFF. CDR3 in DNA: TGTGCCAGCAGTTTATACAGGGATACTGAAGCTTTCTTT.

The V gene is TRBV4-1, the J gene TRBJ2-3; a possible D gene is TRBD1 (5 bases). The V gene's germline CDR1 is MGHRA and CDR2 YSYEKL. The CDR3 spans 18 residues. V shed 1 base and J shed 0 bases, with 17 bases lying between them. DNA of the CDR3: TGCGCCAGCAGCCAAGTAATAGGACACGACTTTAGCACAGATACGCAGTATTTT. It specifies CASSQVIGHDFSTDTQYF.

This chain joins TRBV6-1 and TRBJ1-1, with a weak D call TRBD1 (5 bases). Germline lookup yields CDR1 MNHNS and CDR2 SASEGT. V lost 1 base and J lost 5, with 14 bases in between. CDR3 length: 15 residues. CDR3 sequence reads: CASSEVIGKGTEAFF. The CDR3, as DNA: TGTGCCAGCAGTGAAGTCATAGGGAAGGGGACTGAAGCTTTCTTT.

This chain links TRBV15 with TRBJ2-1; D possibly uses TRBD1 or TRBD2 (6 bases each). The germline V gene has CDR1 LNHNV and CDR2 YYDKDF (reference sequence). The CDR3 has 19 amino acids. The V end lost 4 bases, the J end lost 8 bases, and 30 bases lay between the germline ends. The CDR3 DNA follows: TGTGCCACCAGCACAAGGTCAAGTGGGGGGCGGTTAAGGGGCGATGAGCAGTTCTTC. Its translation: CATSTRSSGGRLRGDEQFF. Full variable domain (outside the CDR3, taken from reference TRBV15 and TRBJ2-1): DAMVIQNPRYQVTQFGKPVTLSCSQTLNHNVMYWYQQKSSQAPKLLFHYYDKDFNNEADTPDNFQSRRPNTSFCFLDIRSPGLGDTAMYLCATSTRSSGGRLRGDEQFFGPGTRLTVL.

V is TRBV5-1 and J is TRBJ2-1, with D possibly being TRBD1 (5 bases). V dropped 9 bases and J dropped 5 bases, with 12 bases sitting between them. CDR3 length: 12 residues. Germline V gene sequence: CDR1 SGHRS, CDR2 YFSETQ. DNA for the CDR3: TGCGCCAAAAAGACAGTTGACAATGAGCAGTTCTTC. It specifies CAKKTVDNEQFF.

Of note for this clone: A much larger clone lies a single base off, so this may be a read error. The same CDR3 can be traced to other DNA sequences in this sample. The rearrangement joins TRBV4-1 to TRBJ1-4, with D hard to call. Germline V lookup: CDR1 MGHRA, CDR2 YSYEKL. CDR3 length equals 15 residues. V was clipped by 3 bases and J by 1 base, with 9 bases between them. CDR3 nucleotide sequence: TGCGCCAGCAGCCAGGCCCCAAAAACTAATGAAAAACTGTTTTTT. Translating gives CASSQAPKTNEKLFF.

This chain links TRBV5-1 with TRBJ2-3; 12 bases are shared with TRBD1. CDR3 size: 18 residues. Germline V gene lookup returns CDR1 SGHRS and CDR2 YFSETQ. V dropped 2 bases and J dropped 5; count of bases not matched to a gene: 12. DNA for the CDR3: TGCGCCAGCAGCTTAGCCCGGTCCGGGACAGGGGGCCTAGATACGCAGTATTTT. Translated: CASSLARSGTGGLDTQYF.

CDR3 loop: CASSPEGRGYTF. Written as DNA, the CDR3 is TGTGCCAGCTCACCAGAGGGGCGTGGCTACACCTTC. The chain couples TRBV18 to TRBJ1-2, with a tentative D call TRBD1 (5 bases). The CDR3 length is 12 residues. Between the trimmed V and J ends, which lost 2 bases and 7 bases, there was a span of 8 bases. Germline CDR1 KGHSH, CDR2 LQKENI.

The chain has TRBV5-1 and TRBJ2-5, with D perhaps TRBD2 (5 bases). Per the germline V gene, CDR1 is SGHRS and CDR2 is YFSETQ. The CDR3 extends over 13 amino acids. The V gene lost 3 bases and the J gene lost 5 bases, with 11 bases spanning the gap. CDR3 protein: CASSSGLRETQYF. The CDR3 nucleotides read TGCGCCAGCAGCTCAGGACTGCGGGAGACCCAGTACTTC.

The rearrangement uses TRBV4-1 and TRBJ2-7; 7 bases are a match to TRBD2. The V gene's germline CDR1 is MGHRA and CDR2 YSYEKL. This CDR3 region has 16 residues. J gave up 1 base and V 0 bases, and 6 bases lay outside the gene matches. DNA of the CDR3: TGCGCCAGCAGCCAAGAGGAGCGGGGTTTATCCTACGAGCAGTACTTC. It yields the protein CASSQEERGLSYEQYF.

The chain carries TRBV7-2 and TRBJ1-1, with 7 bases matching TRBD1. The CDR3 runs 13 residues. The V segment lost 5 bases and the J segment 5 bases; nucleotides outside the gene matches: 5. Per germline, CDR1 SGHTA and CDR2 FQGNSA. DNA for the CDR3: TGTGCCAGCAGCCGCGGACAGGCGACTGAAGCTTTCTTT. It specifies CASSRGQATEAFF.

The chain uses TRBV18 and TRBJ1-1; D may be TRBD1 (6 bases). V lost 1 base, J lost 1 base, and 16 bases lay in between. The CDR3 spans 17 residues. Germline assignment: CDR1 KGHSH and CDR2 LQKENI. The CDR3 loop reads CASSPRGGTSTNTEAFF. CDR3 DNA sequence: TGTGCCAGCTCACCACGTGGGGGCACCTCCACGAACACTGAAGCTTTCTTT.

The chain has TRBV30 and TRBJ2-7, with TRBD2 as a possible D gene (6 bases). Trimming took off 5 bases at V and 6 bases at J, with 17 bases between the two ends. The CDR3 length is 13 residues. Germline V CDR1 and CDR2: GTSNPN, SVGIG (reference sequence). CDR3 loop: CAWDRRVPSEQYF. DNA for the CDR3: TGTGCCTGGGACCGGAGGGTACCGAGCGAGCAGTACTTC.

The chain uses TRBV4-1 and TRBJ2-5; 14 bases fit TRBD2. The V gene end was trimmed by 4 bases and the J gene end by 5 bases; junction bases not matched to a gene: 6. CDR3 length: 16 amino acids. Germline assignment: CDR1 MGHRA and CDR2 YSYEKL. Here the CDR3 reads CASSRETSGGGETQYF. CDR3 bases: TGCGCCAGCAGCCGAGAGACTAGCGGGGGGGGTGAGACCCAGTACTTC.